The TCR beta chain described here comes from a study of regulatory T cells in long-lasting Graves disease. To make TCR beta libraries, researchers used iRepertoire HTBI primers and Arm-PCR of CDR3 regions. TCRdb called the multiplex PCR reads again in MiXCR, with one record for every CDR3 protein. The data hold about 460,000 distinct CDR3 sequences, with approximately 23% observed a single time. The sample holds many counts of this clonotype. Antigen specificity is unknown. Trimming shortened V by 0 bases and J by 2 bases, and 10 bases separated the two germline ends. This CDR3 is built from 15 residues. Germline V gene data show CDR1 as SGHAT and CDR2 as FQNNGV. Whole-study results and caveats: Newly diagnosed patients had higher TCR diversity than persistent Graves' patients did.

Indicated time point: persistent/refractory GD, antithyroid drugs over 5 years with positive TRAb. RNA extracted from PBMCs served as the sequencing template. This rearrangement joins TRBV11-2 to TRBJ1-2; unclear D gene. The sequenced sample was peripheral blood mononuclear cells (PBMCs), obtained when the disease was refractory, from a patient treated with antithyroid drugs. The clonotype originates from a female donor with Graves disease. CDR3 sequence (DNA): TGTGCCAGCAGCTTAGATTACATCCTGAACTATGGCTACACCTTC. Its translation is CASSLDYILNYGYTF.